This T cell receptor (beta chain) derives from a study of beta chain features in type 1 diabetes. Notes on the study in general: Diminished insertions and augmented deletions at VDJ junctions characterized type 1 diabetes patients. Within each of all four CD4+ subsets, Type 1 diabetes patients had TCRB CDR3s that were moderately but significantly shorter.

CDR1 is GTSNPN, CDR2 SVGIG, per germline (reference sequence). The CDR3 length is 12 residues. V shed 0 bases and J 5 bases; nucleotides not matched to a gene: 0. As concerns this clone: The antigen remains undetermined.

Expressed TCRB transcripts were sequenced, since all the RNA that had been isolated was reverse transcribed. Data came from immunoSEQ multiplex PCR; TCRdb stores just in-frame clones and leaves some out. The sample shows approximately 340,000 clones, roughly 15% of them seen only once. Sequencing was performed on naive CD4+ T cells from blood. The receptor was derived from a woman aged 18-29 years in good health. This rearrangement joins TRBV30 to TRBJ2-5; TRBD2 matches 7 bases. CDR3 residues: CAWSVAGETQYF. Here the CDR3 DNA reads TGTGCCTGGAGTGTAGCGGGGGAGACCCAGTACTTC.